These T cell receptor beta chains were read from a single sample in a study of T cells expressing NK-cell markers. For each CDR3 protein, TCRdb gives one entry from its re-call of the 5' RACE reads, without DNA. The sample's table shows around 550,000 distinct CDR3 sequences. Sequencing was carried out using blood T cells: a sorted CD56 or NKG2C T cell subset, CD4+ or CD8+ T cells, or bulk PBMC T cells (not recorded which). All receptors come from a man younger than 35 in good health. Both conserved end residues are part of each CDR3.

J | V | CDR3
TRBJ2-1 | TRBV7-8 | CASSPSGSSSYNEQFF
TRBJ2-1 | TRBV29-1 | CSQKLLDSYNEQFF
TRBJ2-1 | TRBV12-3/TRBV12-4 | CASSLEYDNEQFF
TRBJ1-5 | TRBV12-3/TRBV12-4 | CASSFGLRAGQPQHF
TRBJ1-2 | TRBV6-2/TRBV6-3 | CASSNSRDSSRGYTF
TRBJ1-1 | TRBV20-1 | CSAPRLSLNTEAFF
TRBJ2-1 | TRBV20-1 | CSARQVGTSNYNEQFF
TRBJ2-7 | TRBV12-3/TRBV12-4 | CASSQMGQGVQYF
TRBJ1-1 | TRBV4-1 | CASSQDKFGKMNTEAFF
TRBJ2-1 | TRBV10-3 | CAISESSGRAFEQFF
TRBJ2-1 | TRBV20-1 | CSATYTSYNEQFF
TRBJ2-2 | TRBV7-9 | CASSGRVAEYTGELFF
TRBJ2-2 | TRBV10-3 | CAISESASLSGELFF
TRBJ2-2 | TRBV7-3 | CASSLKSGGPGELFF
TRBJ1-4 | TRBV10-3 | CAIREESSGEKLFF
TRBJ2-5 | TRBV2 | CARESPGQKETQYF
TRBJ2-5 | TRBV10-3 | CAISFTREETQYF
TRBJ2-1 | TRBV12-3/TRBV12-4 | CASTLTGRNNEQFF
TRBJ1-2 | TRBV6-5 | CASNNAGGRDGYTF
TRBJ1-4 | TRBV12-3/TRBV12-4 | CASSSTGAHELFF
TRBJ2-7 | TRBV20-1 | CSATLTGNSYEQYF
TRBJ2-5 | TRBV7-8 | CASSAGTASQETQYF
TRBJ2-7 | TRBV20-1 | CSARDASRGRLNYEQYF
TRBJ2-1 | TRBV20-1 | CSGQEGHYNEQFF
TRBJ2-2 | TRBV12-3/TRBV12-4 | CASSLYSTNTGELFF
TRBJ2-1 | TRBV5-1 | CASSLGGLLQGSDEQFF
TRBJ1-1 | TRBV10-3 | CAISDTGGPNTEAFF
TRBJ2-3 | TRBV7-2 | CASSSPDFSTDTQYF
TRBJ2-1 | TRBV5-1 | CASSLKGSVHEQFF
TRBJ1-5 | TRBV20-1 | CSARAPGAGKGNQPQHF
TRBJ2-2 | TRBV24-1 | CATSDPIAGVDGELFF